This entry is about one T cell receptor (beta chain). The data were obtained in a study of blood T cell repertoires in COVID-19. On the study more broadly: COVID-19 samples collected from the United States, Italy and Spain covered acute and convalescent phases. Sources were T cells, B-cell-depleted T cells, or PBMCs; the material itself was cDNA or gDNA.

Per the original methods: Researchers report that nucleated cell counts were estimated from reference gene primer amplification. Method: immunoSEQ multiplex PCR; TCRdb's copy keeps in-frame clones and lacks some. The D gene and trimming were derived from the DNA, and the V and J assignments and clone size from that table. Here the sample spans approximately 26,000 clones, around 90% being singletons. V was clipped by 2 bases and J by 7 bases; unmatched bases: 6. The CDR3 spans 14 residues. Germline CDR1 MNHEY, CDR2 SMNVEV (reference sequence). The clonotype was recovered from a man between 65 and 79 years old with active COVID-19. The chain combines TRBV27 with TRBJ1-1, with 8 positions matching TRBD1. Sample: peripheral blood. The CDR3 DNA follows: TGTGCCAGCAGTTTACAGGGGGCCCATGATGAAGCTTTCTTT. Translation gives CASSLQGAHDEAFF.